The 30 T cell receptor beta chains presented below share a single source sample, sequenced in a study of CD8 T cells in Susac syndrome. RNA, at about 0.45 to 1 ug, was reverse transcribed with random hexamers. Each CDR3 protein is one row after TCRdb ran MiXCR on the immunoSEQ multiplex PCR reads. The table records approximately 80,000 distinct CDR3 sequences, about 91% of them present only once. Sequencing used CD8+ T cells from PBMCs. The receptors stem from a human donor with multiple sclerosis.

The chain is built from TRBV11-2 and TRBJ1-1, with no clear D. Looked up from germline, CDR1 is SGHAT and CDR2 is FQNNGV. Trimming stripped 1 base from V and 7 bases from J, with 10 bases between. The CDR3 runs 13 residues. The DNA of the CDR3 is TGTGCCAGCAGCTTAGGATCTGTGTTTGAAGCTTTCTTT. As protein: CASSLGSVFEAFF.

This chain uses TRBV7-3 with TRBJ2-2, with D unclear. Trimming cost V 1 base and J 7 bases, with 4 bases left between them. This CDR3 has 12 residues. The germline V gene has CDR1 SGHTA and CDR2 FQGTGA. The CDR3 region has the DNA TGTGCCAGCAGCTTAAGCCACGGGGAGCTGTTTTTT. As protein: CASSLSHGELFF.

The chain has TRBV7-8 and TRBJ2-1; D may be TRBD1 or TRBD2 (6 bases each). With 0 bases removed from V and 11 bases from J, the gap between germline ends came to 14 bases. Germline V CDR1 and CDR2: SGHVS, FQNEAQ. The CDR3 contains 14 residues. CDR3 loop: CASSLAQGGSKQFF. The DNA of the CDR3 is TGTGCCAGCAGCTTAGCACAGGGAGGAAGCAAGCAGTTCTTC.

This sequence joins TRBV27 and TRBJ2-3, with D tentatively TRBD1 or TRBD2 (5 bases each). There are 12 residues in the CDR3. Trimming stripped 5 bases from V and 6 bases from J, with 9 bases between. CDR1 is MNHEY, CDR2 SMNVEV, per germline (reference sequence). In DNA, the CDR3 is TGTGCCAGCAGTCCTTGGGGGGATACGCAGTATTTT. Translated: CASSPWGDTQYF.

The V call is TRBV15, the J call TRBJ1-5, with D possibly being TRBD1 (5 bases). This CDR3 is built from 15 residues. With 1 base removed from V and 1 base from J, the gap between germline ends came to 8 bases. CDR1 and CDR2 from the germline V gene are LNHNV and YYDKDF (reference sequence). CDR3: CATSRGGGSNQPQHF. CDR3 nucleotides: TGTGCCACCAGCAGAGGGGGCGGCAGCAATCAGCCCCAGCATTTT. The full variable domain, completed using reference TRBV15 and TRBJ1-5, is DAMVIQNPRYQVTQFGKPVTLSCSQTLNHNVMYWYQQKSSQAPKLLFHYYDKDFNNEADTPDNFQSRRPNTSFCFLDIRSPGLGDTAMYLCATSRGGGSNQPQHFGDGTRLSIL.

V usage is TRBV20-1 and J usage is TRBJ1-2; 7 bases line up with TRBD1. The CDR3 spans 14 residues. J was trimmed by 0 bases and V by 6 bases; bases with no gene match: 7. Germline assignment: CDR1 DFQATT and CDR2 SNEGSKA (reference sequence). This chain's CDR3 is CSATDREANYGYTF. The CDR3 coding sequence is TGCAGTGCCACAGACAGGGAAGCTAACTATGGCTACACCTTC.

This clonotype was detected only once. The chain couples TRBV27 to TRBJ1-1; TRBD1 matches at 7 bases. The V gene end was trimmed by 5 bases and the J gene end by 6 bases; junction bases not matched to a gene: 3. CDR1 MNHEY and CDR2 SMNVEV come from the germline V gene (reference sequence). The length of the CDR3 is 12 residues. Here the CDR3 reads CASSQTGSEAFF. CDR3 in DNA: TGTGCCAGCAGTCAGACAGGGTCTGAAGCTTTCTTT.

The rearrangement uses TRBV20-1 and TRBJ1-5, with D perhaps matching TRBD1 (5 bases). The CDR3 covers 18 residues. V was shortened by 0 bases and J by 8 bases, with 26 bases between the two germline ends. From germline, CDR1 is DFQATT and CDR2 SNEGSKA (reference sequence). This CDR3 reads CSARDGNPGPIGLEPQHF. The CDR3 bases are TGCAGTGCTAGAGATGGCAATCCGGGACCGATCGGGTTGGAGCCCCAGCATTTT.

The chain employs TRBV20-1 and TRBJ1-1; possible D gene TRBD1, 5 bases. The V gene's germline CDR1 is DFQATT and CDR2 SNEGSKA (reference sequence). The CDR3 covers 11 residues. The CDR3 nucleotides read TGCAGGACTACAGGGAACACTGAAGCTTTCTTT. As protein: CRTTGNTEAFF.

V gene TRBV5-8 combines with J gene TRBJ1-5, with TRBD1 matching 11 bases. Unmatched junction bases numbered 2, after V lost 3 bases and J lost 6 bases. Germline CDR1 is SGHTS and CDR2 is YDEGEE. This CDR3 comprises 14 residues. This chain's CDR3 is CASSSGQGAQPQHF. CDR3 sequence (DNA): TGTGCCAGCAGCTCAGGACAGGGGGCTCAGCCCCAGCATTTT.

The rearrangement links TRBV6-5 to TRBJ2-1, with 8 bases that match TRBD1. J lost 3 bases, V lost 6 bases, and 7 bases had no gene match. The CDR3 covers 15 residues. Germline V CDR1 and CDR2: MNHEY, SVGAGI. CDR3 bases: TGTGCCAGCAGCGATCCGGGACAGGTCTACAATGAGCAGTTCTTC. It yields the protein CASSDPGQVYNEQFF.

This chain joins TRBV4-1 and TRBJ1-2; unclear D gene. The CDR3 loop spans 14 amino acids. Trimming took 0 bases from V and 5 from J, leaving 10 bases between them. Germline V lookup: CDR1 MGHRA, CDR2 YSYEKL. The CDR3 spells CASSQDHTFYGYTF. Here the CDR3 DNA reads TGCGCCAGCAGCCAAGATCATACGTTTTATGGCTACACCTTC.

The genes are TRBV12-5 and TRBJ2-7; 7 bases are a match to TRBD1. CDR1 is LGHNT, CDR2 FRNRAP, per germline. Trimming at V came to 6 bases and at J to 0 bases, leaving 5 bases not matched to a gene. The CDR3 is 14 amino acids. CDR3 loop: CASGPGTDSYEQYF. The CDR3 coding sequence is TGTGCTAGTGGCCCCGGGACAGACTCCTACGAGCAGTACTTC.

This chain joins TRBV28 and TRBJ1-5; D might be TRBD1 (5 bases). Trimming removed 6 bases from V and 2 bases from J, with 17 bases in between. Germline assignment: CDR1 MDHEN and CDR2 SYDVKM. The length of the CDR3 is 16 residues. The CDR3 region has the DNA TGTGCCAGCAGCCATATGACAGTTTCCCGCAATCAGCCCCAGCATTTT. It encodes CASSHMTVSRNQPQHF. Complete variable domain (other parts from reference TRBV28 and TRBJ1-5): DVKVTQSSRYLVKRTGEKVFLECVQDMDHENMFWYRQDPGLGLRLIYFSYDVKMKEKGDIPEGYSVSREKKERFSLILESASTNQTSMYLCASSHMTVSRNQPQHFGDGTRLSIL.

The chain's CDR3 is CASSQDFRAGPDTQYF. The CDR3 DNA follows: TGTGCCAGCAGCCAAGATTTTAGAGCGGGGCCAGATACGCAGTATTTT. This chain connects TRBV3-1 to TRBJ2-3; 7 bases agree with TRBD2. The CDR3 extends over 16 amino acids. The trim removed 0 bases at V and 4 bases at J, leaving 7 bases unmatched. Germline V CDR1 and CDR2: LGHDT, YNNKEL (reference sequence).

The chain employs TRBV27 and TRBJ2-1; D is ambiguous. Trimming removed 3 bases at V and 5 bases at J, with 8 bases between. There are 13 residues in the CDR3. Germline V CDR1 and CDR2: MNHEY, SMNVEV (reference sequence). The DNA of the CDR3 is TGTGCCAGCAGTTTCGGGCCGCACAATGAGCAGTTCTTC. Its protein product is CASSFGPHNEQFF.

V and J are TRBV5-6 and TRBJ2-6, with D unresolved. Germline V gene data show CDR1 as SGHDT and CDR2 as YYEEEE. Trimming stripped 4 bases from V and 0 bases from J, with 8 bases between. The CDR3 has 15 residues. Here the CDR3 DNA reads TGTGCCAGCAGCCCAGCAAGCTCTGGGGCCAACGTCCTGACTTTC. Its translation: CASSPASSGANVLTF.

J is TRBJ2-4 and V is TRBV12-3 or TRBV12-4; 7 nucleotides match TRBD2. The CDR3 is 14 amino acids. V lost 3 bases to trimming and J lost 6 bases; unmatched junction nucleotides: 5. CDR3: CASSLYGEGNIQYF. DNA for the CDR3: TGTGCCAGCAGTTTGTACGGGGAGGGAAACATTCAGTACTTC.

The chain joins TRBV19 to TRBJ2-2; 7 nucleotides align to TRBD1. This CDR3 region has 14 residues. The V gene end was trimmed by 5 bases and the J gene end by 3 bases; junction bases not matched to a gene: 3. The germline gives CDR1 LNHDA, CDR2 SQIVND (reference sequence). CDR3 protein: CASSVTGYTGELFF. CDR3 sequence (DNA): TGTGCCAGTAGTGTGACAGGGTACACCGGGGAGCTGTTTTTT.

The chain employs TRBV4-1 and TRBJ1-1; perhaps TRBD1 as D (6 bases). Trimming removed 4 bases from V and 5 bases from J, with 8 bases in between. Germline V gives CDR1 MGHRA, CDR2 YSYEKL. The CDR3 sequence is 12 residues long. The CDR3 DNA sequence: TGCGCCAGCAGCCTTAGGGGGACTGAAGCTTTCTTT. It is translated as CASSLRGTEAFF.

The sample holds a few counts of this clonotype. The chain employs TRBV5-1 and TRBJ2-7; D unclear. Germline loops: CDR1 SGHRS, CDR2 YFSETQ. The V end lost 4 bases, the J end lost 7 bases, and 9 bases lay between the germline ends. This CDR3 has 11 residues. The CDR3 reads CASSAATEQYF. In nucleotides, the CDR3 is TGCGCCAGCAGCGCTGCGACGGAGCAGTACTTC.

The gene calls are TRBV3-1 and TRBJ2-1; 11 bases agree with TRBD1. The germline V gene encodes CDR1 LGHDT and CDR2 YNNKEL (reference sequence). V shed 0 bases and J 9 bases; nucleotides not matched to a gene: 7. The CDR3 loop spans 16 amino acids. The CDR3 coding sequence is TGTGCCAGCAGCCAAGATCTAGGGACAGGGGGATCTGAGCAGTTCTTC. This gives the protein CASSQDLGTGGSEQFF.

The rearrangement links TRBV12-3 or TRBV12-4 to TRBJ1-2, with unresolved D. The CDR3 has 15 amino acids. The V end was cut by 6 bases, the J end by 8 bases, with 22 bases between. CDR3 region: CASSVPGEKVLGYTF. The CDR3 coding sequence is TGTGCCAGCAGCGTCCCCGGGGAGAAGGTTCTGGGCTACACCTTC.

V and J are TRBV20-1 and TRBJ1-1; no clear D gene. CDR1 is DFQATT and CDR2 is SNEGSKA in the germline V gene (reference sequence). This CDR3 has 8 amino acids. Written as DNA, the CDR3 is TGCACCACAACAGAAGCTTTCTTT. Its translation: CTTTEAFF.

The DNA of the CDR3 is TGTGCCAGGGGTACAGCCTACGAGCAGTACTTC. Encoded protein: CARGTAYEQYF. This rearrangement joins TRBV2 to TRBJ2-7; D remains unclear. CDR3 size: 11 residues. The germline V gene encodes CDR1 SNHLY and CDR2 FYNNEI. Trimming shortened V by 9 bases and J by 2 bases, and 8 bases separated the two germline ends.

Only one count was recorded for this clonotype. The chain has TRBV9 and TRBJ2-5; D is uncertain. This CDR3 contains 14 residues. The V gene lost 0 bases and the J gene lost 0 bases, with 6 bases spanning the gap. Germline V gene data show CDR1 as SGDLS and CDR2 as YYNGEE. The CDR3 is CASSVVGYQETQYF. The CDR3 DNA reads as TGTGCCAGCAGCGTAGTAGGGTACCAAGAGACCCAGTACTTC.

The V gene is TRBV28, the J gene TRBJ2-1, with D hard to call. The length of the CDR3 is 12 residues. Trimming shortened V by 6 bases and J by 0 bases, and 3 bases separated the two germline ends. From germline, CDR1 is MDHEN and CDR2 SYDVKM. CDR3 DNA: TGTGCCAGCAGCCTCTCCTACAATGAGCAGTTCTTC. The encoded protein is CASSLSYNEQFF.

The DNA for the CDR3 is TGTGCCAGCAGCGGGGACTCTGGAAACACCATATATTTT. Translating gives CASSGDSGNTIYF. The chain uses TRBV14 and TRBJ1-3; no clear D gene. Germline CDR1 reads SGHDN; CDR2 reads FVKESK. The CDR3 is made up of 13 amino acids. V was pared by 5 bases and J by 0 bases, with 5 bases between.

The V call is TRBV6-1, the J call TRBJ2-1; 12 bases line up with TRBD2. Losses at the gene ends were 4 bases for V and 1 base for J; bases not matched to a gene: 2. Germline V gene lookup returns CDR1 MNHNS and CDR2 SASEGT. The CDR3 is made up of 16 amino acids. CDR3 sequence: CASSGLAGESYNEQFF. The CDR3 bases are TGTGCCAGCAGTGGACTAGCGGGGGAATCCTACAATGAGCAGTTCTTC.

This chain connects TRBV15 to TRBJ1-1; TRBD1 is a possible D gene (5 bases). Germline assignment: CDR1 LNHNV and CDR2 YYDKDF (reference sequence). Trimming took off 3 bases at V and 8 bases at J, with 10 bases between the two ends. CDR3 length equals 12 residues. For the CDR3, the DNA is TGTGCCACCAGCAGGGACAACTACGAAGCTTTCTTT. The encoded protein is CATSRDNYEAFF.